This TCR beta chain is from a study of blood T cell repertoires in COVID-19. Study-wide background: Samples representing acute and convalescent COVID-19 were sourced from the United States, Italy and Spain. The cDNA or gDNA used as material had been derived from T cells, B-cell-depleted T cells, or PBMCs.

Per the original methods: Amplification with reference gene primers provided the estimates of nucleated cell counts. TCRdb keeps only in-frame clones here, not all; method: immunoSEQ multiplex PCR. From that table come the V and J calls and clone size; the DNA was used to work out D and trimming. Found here are hundreds of thousands of clones, about nine tenths of them singletons; the top ten hold roughly 12%. Unmatched junction bases numbered 7, after V lost 7 bases and J lost 2 bases. This CDR3 comprises 13 residues. CDR1 and CDR2 (germline): SQVTM, ANQGSEA. The source is a woman between 45 and 65 years old with COVID-19, enrolled during active disease. The V call is TRBV29-1, the J call TRBJ1-1; 7 nucleotides agree with TRBD1. Sample: peripheral blood. This CDR3 is CSAGTDDNTEAFF. The CDR3, as DNA: TGCAGCGCCGGGACAGATGACAACACTGAAGCTTTCTTT.